This TCR beta chain was identified in a study of Ad26.COV2.S vaccination and SARS-CoV-2 variants. TCRdb's table, derived via immunoSEQ multiplex PCR, lists solely in-frame clones and lacks some. The table includes tens of thousands of clones, 83% detected once. This clone appeared a few times. Its antigen is unidentified. Study observations and caveats: Measurements of TCR breadth and depth may have given underestimates of the total T cell responses. Those who received vaccine or placebo ended up with similar non-spike TCR breadth. Post-vaccination spike-specific CD8+ and CD4+ T cell responses reportedly had substantial breadth.

The junction had 8 bases not matched to a gene; V was cut back by 5 bases and J by 11 bases. Germline assignment: CDR1 LNHNV and CDR2 YYDKDF (reference sequence). CDR3 length equals 13 residues. The receptor comes from a human donor who had recovered from COVID-19. This sequence joins TRBV15 and TRBJ1-2; the match to TRBD1 covers 10 bases. The material sequenced was peripheral blood, taken after recovery from COVID-19. In DNA, the CDR3 is TGTGCCACCAGCCCGGACAGGGGGGACGGGTACACCTTC. Translating gives CATSPDRGDGYTF.